This T cell receptor (beta chain) was profiled in a study of T cell responses to AZD1222 COVID-19 vaccine. This CDR3 is built from 14 residues. V shed 5 bases and J 7 bases; nucleotides not matched to a gene: 5. Germline loops: CDR1 SGHTA, CDR2 FQGTGA. Repertoires were generated with immunoSEQ multiplex PCR, while TCRdb's copy carries only in-frame clones and drops some. The sample includes 130,000 or so clones, around 94% of them seen just once. The J gene is TRBJ2-1, the V gene TRBV7-3; TRBD2 aligns across 10 bases. This sequence was found in an adult in good health. The sequencing here drew on peripheral blood, taken on day 0 of AZD1222 vaccination. The CDR3 reads CASSIKGLANEQFF. CDR3 sequence (DNA): TGTGCCAGCAGCATAAAGGGACTAGCGAATGAGCAGTTCTTC.